This entry is about one T cell receptor (beta chain). These data belong to a study of shared clonotypes between healthy human individuals. Some 27,000 T cell genomes, or 200 ng DNA, went into the sorted-subset replicate PCRs. Here immunoSEQ multiplex PCR was the method, and the copy in TCRdb shows in-frame clones only, minus some. The data show approximately 1,000,000 clones, around three quarters seen once. This sequence was found in a young man in good health. Some clones in this sample may be carry-over from other donors' samples. Sequenced material: memory CD4+ T cells from PBMCs. Subset specified: CD45RA-negative fraction.

CDR3 coding DNA: TGTGCCAGCAGTCCAGATAGGGGAGGGCAGTTCTTC. Amino acids: CASSPDRGGQFF. The V call is TRBV6-4, the J call TRBJ2-1; TRBD2 might be the D (6 bases). V was trimmed by 5 bases and J by 12 bases, leaving 14 bases between them. Germline lookup yields CDR1 MRHNA and CDR2 SNTAGT. The CDR3 contains 12 residues.